The 23 T cell receptor beta chains reported below all come from one sample, sequenced in a study of blood T cell repertoires in COVID-19. Assay: immunoSEQ multiplex PCR; the TCRdb copy retains only in-frame clones and omits some. The sample lists 200,000 to 250,000 clones; about 83% were seen once. The specimen was peripheral blood. All receptors come from a woman in her fifties or sixties with active or convalescent COVID-19.

The CDR3 DNA is TGTGCCACCAGTGACCCCAGGGGGCTGGATGGCTACACCTTC. Its protein is CATSDPRGLDGYTF. This chain connects TRBV24-1 to TRBJ1-2; 8 bases are a match to TRBD1. The CDR3 covers 14 residues. Germline assignment: CDR1 KGHDR and CDR2 SFDVKD. Germline trimming cut 4 bases from V and 6 bases from J; bases unmatched to any gene: 6.

The chain joins TRBV24-1 to TRBJ1-4, with D maybe TRBD1 (6 bases). The CDR3 contains 16 residues. Germline V gene lookup returns CDR1 KGHDR and CDR2 SFDVKD. V was cut by 2 bases and J by 5 bases, with 14 bases left in between. DNA of the CDR3: TGTGCCACCAGTGATTCAGGGGCGAGCTTAAATGAAAAACTGTTTTTT. It codes for CATSDSGASLNEKLFF.

The chain carries TRBV6-6 and TRBJ1-6; D may be TRBD1 (6 bases). CDR1 is MNHNY, CDR2 SVGAGI, per germline (reference sequence). The CDR3 length is 15 residues. The ends were cut back, 0 bases at V and 9 bases at J, with 12 bases in the middle. CDR3 residues: CASSYSGGQGSPLHF. The CDR3 DNA sequence: TGTGCCAGCAGTTACTCGGGGGGGCAGGGTTCACCCCTCCACTTT.

V gene TRBV2 combines with J gene TRBJ2-1; the D is unclear. V was pared by 6 bases and J by 5 bases, with 5 bases between. CDR1 and CDR2 (germline): SNHLY, FYNNEI. There are 11 residues in the CDR3. The CDR3 nucleotides read TGTGCCAGCAGCCAGAACAATGAGCAGTTCTTC. Protein: CASSQNNEQFF.

The V and J genes are TRBV2 and TRBJ2-3, with D perhaps TRBD2 (6 bases). The germline V and J ends were trimmed by 8 bases and 5 bases, with 20 bases remaining between them. The germline gives CDR1 SNHLY, CDR2 FYNNEI. The CDR3 has 15 residues. The CDR3 sequence: CASRRDGVGEDTQYF. CDR3 nucleotides: TGTGCCAGCCGGAGGGATGGCGTCGGCGAAGATACGCAGTATTTT.

CDR3 in amino acids: CASSETGSIGSPLHF. The DNA of the CDR3 is TGTGCCAGCAGCGAGACAGGGTCAATAGGTTCACCCCTCCACTTT. This chain uses TRBV11-2 with TRBJ1-6, with TRBD1 matching over 7 bases. Trimming cost V 5 bases and J 9 bases; bases outside gene matches: 10. There are 15 residues in the CDR3. CDR1 is SGHAT and CDR2 is FQNNGV in the germline V gene.

The V and J genes are TRBV7-9 and TRBJ1-2; D possibly corresponds to TRBD1 (6 bases). Germline lookup yields CDR1 SEHNR and CDR2 FQNEAQ (reference sequence). The ends were cut back, 1 base at V and 8 bases at J, with 11 bases in the middle. The CDR3 extends over 13 amino acids. The chain's CDR3 is CASSLDPQGGYTF. CDR3 sequence (DNA): TGTGCCAGCAGCTTAGACCCGCAGGGGGGCTACACCTTC.

This clone was counted once. This chain links TRBV27 with TRBJ2-7, with 11 bases identical to TRBD2. J was trimmed by 7 bases and V by 5 bases; bases with no gene match: 10. This CDR3 is 15 amino acids long. Per the germline V gene, CDR1 is MNHEY and CDR2 is SMNVEV (reference sequence). CDR3 protein: CASSLLAGGPREQYF. The CDR3 coding sequence is TGTGCCAGCAGTCTTTTAGCGGGAGGGCCCAGGGAGCAGTACTTC.

The CDR3 here is CASSLGQGWTEAFF. The CDR3 DNA follows: TGTGCCAGCAGCCTGGGACAGGGGTGGACTGAAGCTTTCTTT. The chain recombines TRBV2 with TRBJ1-1; the match to TRBD1 covers 10 bases. V lost 6 bases, J lost 5 bases, and 6 bases stayed unmatched. The V gene's germline CDR1 is SNHLY and CDR2 FYNNEI. The CDR3 runs to 14 residues.

The chain recombines TRBV5-1 with TRBJ2-3, with 7 bases lining up with TRBD1. The germline V gene encodes CDR1 SGHRS and CDR2 YFSETQ. V was pared by 6 bases and J by 5 bases, with 9 bases of the junction left unmatched. The CDR3 has 14 amino acids. The CDR3 sequence: CASTRDRVGDTQYF. The CDR3 DNA follows: TGCGCCAGCACCAGAGACAGGGTAGGAGATACGCAGTATTTT. Full variable domain (remainder filled in from reference TRBV5-1 and TRBJ2-3): KAGVTQTPRYLIKTRGQQVTLSCSPISGHRSVSWYQQTPGQGLQFLFEYFSETQRNKGNFPGRFSGRQFSNSRSEMNVSTLELGDSALYLCASTRDRVGDTQYFGPGTRLTVL.

The rearrangement joins TRBV28 to TRBJ1-5; 9 nucleotides match TRBD1. This CDR3 has 14 residues. CDR1 and CDR2 from the germline V gene are MDHEN and SYDVKM. The V segment lost 4 bases and the J segment 2 bases; nucleotides outside the gene matches: 0. The DNA for the CDR3 is TGTGCCAGCAGTTGGGACAGGGGCAATCAGCCCCAGCATTTT. Amino acids: CASSWDRGNQPQHF. The entire variable domain, with the rest obtained from reference TRBV28 and TRBJ1-5, is as follows: DVKVTQSSRYLVKRTGEKVFLECVQDMDHENMFWYRQDPGLGLRLIYFSYDVKMKEKGDIPEGYSVSREKKERFSLILESASTNQTSMYLCASSWDRGNQPQHFGDGTRLSIL.

This chain links TRBV5-1 with TRBJ2-5, with a possible D match to TRBD1 (6 bases). V was shortened by 5 bases and J by 4 bases, with 18 bases between the two germline ends. The length of the CDR3 is 15 residues. Per germline, CDR1 SGHRS and CDR2 YFSETQ. The CDR3 DNA is TGCGCCAGCAGAAGTCCTTCGGGACAAAGAGAGACCCAGTACTTC. This translates into CASRSPSGQRETQYF.

The chain carries TRBV29-1 and TRBJ1-2; D may be TRBD1 (6 bases). Germline lookup yields CDR1 SQVTM and CDR2 ANQGSEA. V was cut by 6 bases and J by 0 bases, with 8 bases left in between. The CDR3 has 12 amino acids. Written as DNA, the CDR3 is TGCAGCGTGGACAGTACTAACTATGGCTACACCTTC. This encodes CSVDSTNYGYTF.

The rearrangement joins TRBV28 to TRBJ2-3, with D tentatively TRBD2 (7 bases). The CDR3 has 16 amino acids. CDR1 is MDHEN and CDR2 is SYDVKM in the germline V gene. V gave up 1 base and J gave up 5 bases, with 16 bases separating them. DNA for the CDR3: TGTGCCAGCAGTTTATTCGGCGGGGGCCCCGGAGATACGCAGTATTTT. This sequence encodes CASSLFGGGPGDTQYF.

V is TRBV29-1 and J is TRBJ1-4; 9 bases are a match to TRBD1. After removal of 1 base from V and 7 bases from J, the junction contained 10 bases not matched to a gene. Looked up from germline, CDR1 is SQVTM and CDR2 is ANQGSEA. This CDR3 region has 16 residues. Here the CDR3 DNA reads TGCAGCGTTGAAGGGGGACAGGGTACGTCGAGTGAAAAACTGTTTTTT. As protein: CSVEGGQGTSSEKLFF. Full variable domain (missing parts from reference TRBV29-1 and TRBJ1-4): SAVISQKPSRDICQRGTSLTIQCQVDSQVTMMFWYRQQPGQSLTLIATANQGSEATYESGFVIDKFPISRPNLTFSTLTVSNMSPEDSSIYLCSVEGGQGTSSEKLFFGSGTQLSVL.

This clone came up a few times. The rearrangement links TRBV28 to TRBJ2-1; TRBD1 agrees at 9 bases. The CDR3 is made up of 16 amino acids. Trimming at V came to 3 bases and at J to 5 bases, leaving 8 bases not matched to a gene. Germline V lookup: CDR1 MDHEN, CDR2 SYDVKM. This chain's CDR3 is CASSFSGQGAHNEQFF. The CDR3 nucleotides are TGTGCCAGCAGTTTCTCGGGACAGGGTGCACACAATGAGCAGTTCTTC.

The V and J genes are TRBV12-5 and TRBJ1-4; 8 bases match TRBD1. CDR3 length equals 13 residues. Germline lookup yields CDR1 LGHNT and CDR2 FRNRAP. Losses at the gene ends were 6 bases for V and 7 bases for J; bases not matched to a gene: 4. The CDR3 coding sequence is TGTGCTAGTGGCCGACAGGGGAGTGAAAAACTGTTTTTT. Its translation is CASGRQGSEKLFF.

The V gene is TRBV5-1, the J gene TRBJ1-1; D may be TRBD1 (6 bases). Trimming removed 4 bases at V and 0 bases at J, with 16 bases between. Germline-derived CDR1 and CDR2 are SGHRS and YFSETQ. The CDR3 has 16 amino acids. CDR3 loop: CASSQMTGTMNTEAFF. CDR3 nucleotides: TGCGCCAGCAGCCAAATGACAGGAACTATGAACACTGAAGCTTTCTTT.

The chain couples TRBV27 to TRBJ2-1, with D possibly matching TRBD2 (5 bases). Trimming cost V 3 bases and J 4 bases, with 7 bases left between them. The germline gives CDR1 MNHEY, CDR2 SMNVEV (reference sequence). The CDR3 runs 13 residues. This CDR3 reads CASSLRAYNEQFF. The CDR3 nucleotides read TGTGCCAGCAGTTTGAGGGCTTACAATGAGCAGTTCTTC.

This clone was counted only a few times. The chain carries TRBV25-1 and TRBJ1-2, with 7 bases matching TRBD1. The germline CDR1 and CDR2 sequences are MGHDK and SYGVNS. The V gene end was trimmed by 8 bases and the J gene end by 7 bases; junction bases not matched to a gene: 10. This CDR3 comprises 13 residues. CDR3 amino acids: CASGARGKSGYTF. The CDR3 DNA reads as TGTGCCAGCGGCGCCAGGGGGAAAAGTGGCTACACCTTC.

This sequence joins TRBV5-1 and TRBJ1-4; D may be TRBD1 (5 bases). Deletions cut 6 bases from V and 4 bases from J, with 19 bases between. The germline V gene encodes CDR1 SGHRS and CDR2 YFSETQ. The CDR3 sequence is 16 residues long. CDR3: CASTLVPGGGNEKLFF. For the CDR3, the DNA is TGCGCCAGCACCCTGGTCCCAGGCGGGGGTAATGAAAAACTGTTTTTT.

This clone is classed as medium-sized. The V and J genes are TRBV5-4 and TRBJ2-5, with 7 bases fitting TRBD1. The CDR3 has 15 amino acids. V gave up 1 base and J gave up 4 bases; unmatched junction bases: 7. Germline V CDR1 and CDR2: SGHNT, YYREEE (reference sequence). The CDR3 is CASSLRGPGGETQYF. CDR3 DNA sequence: TGTGCCAGCAGCTTGAGGGGGCCAGGTGGAGAGACCCAGTACTTC.

The V call is TRBV12-3 or TRBV12-4, the J call TRBJ2-3; D is undetermined. The CDR3 length is 11 residues. The V end was cut by 3 bases, the J end by 6 bases, with 4 bases between. The CDR3 coding sequence is TGTGCCAGCAGTTTGGAGGATACGCAGTATTTT. It translates to CASSLEDTQYF.